One sample yielded the 18 T cell receptor beta chains listed below, sequenced in a study of vaccination effects on CD4 cells after COVID-19. Ahead of sequencing, the ViraFEST assay grew antigen-specific CD4+ T cells using viral peptide pools. Subsequent to a culture period of nine to ten days, CD4+ T cells were isolated. Vaccination of participants consisted of two doses of either the BNT162b2 or mRNA-1273 vaccine. TCRdb's table, derived via immunoSEQ multiplex PCR, lists solely in-frame clones and lacks some. The data contain some 15,000 clones, around 64% of them singletons. Their target antigens are unknown. Source: CD4+ T cells from PBMCs cultured with SARS-CoV-2 spike peptides, taken after COVID-19 vaccination. These receptor sequences come from a human donor who received a COVID-19 vaccine.

The chain is built from TRBV2 and TRBJ1-1, with 9 bases lining up with TRBD1. Germline CDR1 and CDR2: SNHLY and FYNNEI. This CDR3 is built from 15 residues. J gave up 4 bases and V 5 bases, and 8 bases lay outside the gene matches. The CDR3 coding sequence is TGTGCCAGCAGTCGGGGACAGGGACGCGGCACTGAAGCTTTCTTT. This gives the protein CASSRGQGRGTEAFF.

The chain employs TRBV5-4 and TRBJ2-5, with 7 bases lining up with TRBD2. CDR3 length: 14 amino acids. Germline loops: CDR1 SGHNT, CDR2 YYREEE (reference sequence). Unmatched junction bases numbered 1, after V lost 0 bases and J lost 2 bases. The chain's CDR3 is CASSLGLAQETQYF. The DNA of the CDR3 is TGTGCCAGCAGCTTGGGACTAGCACAAGAGACCCAGTACTTC.

This chain connects TRBV5-6 to TRBJ1-3; no clear D gene. This CDR3 contains 16 residues. Trimming stripped 1 base from V and 0 bases from J, with 11 bases between. Germline CDR1 reads SGHDT; CDR2 reads YYEEEE. This CDR3 is CASSLQILSSGNTIYF. CDR3 nucleotides: TGTGCCAGCAGCTTGCAGATCTTGAGCTCTGGAAACACCATATATTTT.

The chain is built from TRBV14 and TRBJ2-7; no reliable D call. In germline, CDR1 is SGHDN, CDR2 FVKESK. CDR3 size: 15 residues. Trimming cost V 0 bases and J 1 base, with 10 bases left between them. CDR3 sequence: CASSQDRARSYEQYF. In nucleotides, the CDR3 is TGTGCCAGCAGCCAAGATAGGGCGAGATCCTACGAGCAGTACTTC. Full variable domain (remainder filled in from reference TRBV14 and TRBJ2-7): EAGVTQFPSHSVIEKGQTVTLRCDPISGHDNLYWYRRVMGKEIKFLLHFVKESKQDESGMPNNRFLAERTGGTYSTLKVQPAELEDSGVYFCASSQDRARSYEQYFGPGTRLTVT.

The chain links TRBV4-3 to TRBJ2-7; perhaps TRBD1 as D (6 bases). The germline CDR1 and CDR2 sequences are LGHNA and YSLEER. The CDR3 runs 15 residues. V was clipped by 1 base and J by 0 bases, with 10 bases between them. This chain's CDR3 is CASSQGVGGSYEQYF. DNA for the CDR3: TGCGCCAGCAGCCAAGGCGTAGGGGGCTCCTACGAGCAGTACTTC.

As DNA, the CDR3 is TGTGCCAGCAGTCCTGGGACAGCCTACACCTTC. It is translated as CASSPGTAYTF. V and J are TRBV12-3 or TRBV12-4 and TRBJ1-2, with 7 bases identical to TRBD1. The V and J ends lost 5 bases and 10 bases, in that order; junction bases with no gene match: 4. The CDR3 sequence is 11 residues long.

This clone was seen once. The V and J genes are TRBV7-2 and TRBJ2-7; D is possibly TRBD2 (5 bases). This CDR3 is built from 13 residues. The germline V and J ends were trimmed by 4 bases and 3 bases, with 10 bases remaining between them. From germline, CDR1 is SGHTA and CDR2 FQGNSA. The CDR3 here is CASSSLGLYEQYF. The DNA for the CDR3 is TGTGCCAGCAGCTCCCTCGGACTCTACGAGCAGTACTTC.

The gene calls are TRBV19 and TRBJ1-1; a possible D gene is TRBD1 (6 bases). Germline V gene sequence: CDR1 LNHDA, CDR2 SQIVND (reference sequence). The CDR3 consists of 13 residues. Between the trimmed V and J ends, which lost 7 bases and 6 bases, there was a span of 15 bases. CDR3 sequence reads: CASIKRGAAEAFF. The CDR3 bases are TGTGCCAGTATCAAAAGGGGGGCAGCTGAAGCTTTCTTT.

V and J are TRBV4-3 and TRBJ2-7; 13 bases match TRBD2. Germline V lookup: CDR1 LGHNA, CDR2 YSLEER. The CDR3 is 17 residues long. With V trimmed by 4 bases and J by 3 bases, 9 bases remained unmatched. The CDR3 here is CASSLYRGTSGVYEQYF. CDR3 nucleotide sequence: TGCGCCAGCAGCCTGTACAGGGGGACTAGCGGGGTCTACGAGCAGTACTTC.

This clone occurred a few times. The chain uses TRBV5-1 and TRBJ1-1; no firm D call. Between the trimmed V and J ends, which lost 0 bases and 1 base, there was a span of 7 bases. Germline-derived CDR1 and CDR2 are SGHRS and YFSETQ. This CDR3 is 14 amino acids long. The CDR3 here is CASSLGQTNTEAFF. The DNA for the CDR3 is TGCGCCAGCAGCTTGGGACAAACGAACACTGAAGCTTTCTTT. The full variable domain, with the rest looked up from reference TRBV5-1 and TRBJ1-1, is KAGVTQTPRYLIKTRGQQVTLSCSPISGHRSVSWYQQTPGQGLQFLFEYFSETQRNKGNFPGRFSGRQFSNSRSEMNVSTLELGDSALYLCASSLGQTNTEAFFGQGTRLTVV.

This chain joins TRBV18 and TRBJ2-3; 10 bases agree with TRBD1. The CDR3 runs to 17 residues. V was pared by 2 bases and J by 2 bases, with 7 bases of the junction left unmatched. The germline V gene encodes CDR1 KGHSH and CDR2 LQKENI. CDR3: CASSPFWGTGVTDTQYF. DNA for the CDR3: TGTGCCAGCTCACCATTTTGGGGGACAGGGGTCACAGATACGCAGTATTTT.

This clone was seen only once. For the CDR3, the DNA is TGTGCCAGCAGCTCGGCGGGTGCCTATGGCTACACCTTC. It codes for CASSSAGAYGYTF. This chain connects TRBV5-4 to TRBJ1-2; D is undetermined. The germline gives CDR1 SGHNT, CDR2 YYREEE (reference sequence). CDR3 size: 13 residues. Trimming took off 3 bases at V and 4 bases at J, with 10 bases between the two ends.

V and J are TRBV19 and TRBJ1-3; D possibly corresponds to TRBD1 (5 bases). The CDR3 sequence is 15 residues long. Per the germline V gene, CDR1 is LNHDA and CDR2 is SQIVND (reference sequence). V was trimmed by 3 bases and J by 0 bases, leaving 9 bases between them. The CDR3 here is CASSIGQGSGNTIYF. The CDR3, as DNA: TGTGCCAGTAGTATCGGGCAGGGCTCTGGAAACACCATATATTTT.

This clone is categorized as medium-sized. The chain joins TRBV6-6 to TRBJ2-5; D perhaps matches TRBD2 (6 bases). The CDR3 covers 16 residues. V shed 6 bases and J shed 6 bases, with 23 bases lying between them. CDR1 MNHNY and CDR2 SVGAGI come from the germline V gene (reference sequence). In DNA form, the CDR3 reads TGTGCCAGCAGCTCAGAACCCGGGCGGGACGGCAAGACCCAGTACTTC. Translation gives CASSSEPGRDGKTQYF.

The CDR3 DNA is TGTGCCTGGAGTGCCCAGACGGGAGGCTACACCTTC. Translation gives CAWSAQTGGYTF. V usage is TRBV30 and J usage is TRBJ1-2; D is undetermined. The V gene's germline CDR1 is GTSNPN and CDR2 SVGIG (reference sequence). The CDR3 totals 12 residues. Trimming pared 1 base from V and 8 bases from J, leaving 11 bases between.

The gene calls are TRBV30 and TRBJ1-2; no reliable D call. The ends were cut back, 0 bases at V and 4 bases at J, with 15 bases in the middle. This CDR3 contains 15 residues. Germline assignment: CDR1 GTSNPN and CDR2 SVGIG (reference sequence). This CDR3 reads CAWSVLTPRTYGYTF. In DNA form, the CDR3 reads TGTGCCTGGAGTGTACTAACCCCGCGTACCTATGGCTACACCTTC.

This chain connects TRBV5-6 to TRBJ2-3; 9 bases map to TRBD2. There are 15 residues in the CDR3. V lost 2 bases, J lost 2 bases, and 3 bases stayed unmatched. Germline CDR1 SGHDT, CDR2 YYEEEE. The DNA of the CDR3 is TGTGCCAGCAGCTTTGCGGGGGGGTCCACAGATACGCAGTATTTT. Translation gives CASSFAGGSTDTQYF.

V and J are TRBV14 and TRBJ1-1; D unclear. This CDR3 is 14 amino acids long. The V end was cut by 1 base, the J end by 0 bases, with 6 bases between. The germline V gene encodes CDR1 SGHDN and CDR2 FVKESK. The CDR3: CASSQVGMNTEAFF. The CDR3 nucleotides are TGTGCCAGCAGCCAAGTAGGGATGAACACTGAAGCTTTCTTT. Variable domain in full (rest from reference TRBV14 and TRBJ1-1): EAGVTQFPSHSVIEKGQTVTLRCDPISGHDNLYWYRRVMGKEIKFLLHFVKESKQDESGMPNNRFLAERTGGTYSTLKVQPAELEDSGVYFCASSQVGMNTEAFFGQGTRLTVV.